The clone carrying this T cell receptor (beta chain) has only one observation. The antigen is not known. Purified naive CD4+ T cells were depleted of CD25+ Tregs. Semi-nested PCR with Nested Universal Primer A followed constant-region reverse priming of full-length variable regions. Using its own MiXCR run on the 5' RACE reads, TCRdb lists one record per CDR3 protein. The table lists about 60,000 distinct CDR3 sequences, nearly 30% of them singletons. Whole-study findings and limits: Greatest tumor Treg TCR overlap was with tumor naive CD4+ cells.

The CDR3 sequence is 12 residues long. CDR1 is SNHLY and CDR2 is FYNNEI in the germline V gene. Trimming took off 7 bases at V and 1 base at J, with 7 bases between the two ends. Material: tumor-infiltrating naive CD4+ T cells sorted from the breast tumor. Subset here: naive CD4+ T cells, CD4+CD45RA+CD25-. This rearrangement joins TRBV2 to TRBJ2-5, with D hard to call. This clonotype was sampled from a female donor with breast cancer. The CDR3 is CASKAGQETQYF. DNA of the CDR3: TGTGCCAGCAAAGCAGGCCAAGAGACCCAGTACTTC. Full variable domain (remainder filled in from reference TRBV2 and TRBJ2-5): EPEVTQTPSHQVTQMGQEVILRCVPISNHLYFYWYRQILGQKVEFLVSFYNNEISEKSEIFDDQFSVERPDGSNFTLKIRSTKLEDSAMYFCASKAGQETQYFGPGTRLLVL.